This passage covers 11 T cell receptor beta chains from one sample sequenced in a study of OX40 agonist ivuxolimab in advanced cancers. Method: immunoSEQ multiplex PCR; TCRdb's copy keeps in-frame clones and lacks some. The table lists 78,000 or so clones, roughly 86% of them singletons. This sample comprised CD4+ or CD8+ T cells sorted from blood, obtained in a trial of the OX40 agonist ivuxolimab. Receptors originate from an adult with an advanced solid tumor such as melanoma, head and neck, liver or kidney cancer.

In DNA form, the CDR3 reads TGTGCCAGCAGCGTACTGGGTGCAGGGGAAAACATTCAGTACTTC. Translated: CASSVLGAGENIQYF. The chain uses TRBV9 and TRBJ2-4; possible D gene TRBD1, 6 bases. From germline, CDR1 is SGDLS and CDR2 YYNGEE. The CDR3 totals 15 residues. V was pared by 1 base and J by 5 bases, with 13 bases between.

J is TRBJ2-1 and V is TRBV7-9; 10 nucleotides agree with TRBD2. The CDR3 extends over 18 amino acids. The germline CDR1 and CDR2 sequences are SEHNR and FQNEAQ (reference sequence). Trimming cost V 9 bases and J 1 base; bases outside gene matches: 15. The CDR3 is CASGGPGLARVSYNEQFF. The CDR3 region has the DNA TGTGCCAGTGGGGGTCCGGGACTAGCGAGAGTTTCCTACAATGAGCAGTTCTTC.

The rearrangement uses TRBV19 and TRBJ1-5, with 8 bases that match TRBD1. The CDR3 spans 16 residues. V lost 5 bases, J lost 4 bases, and 10 bases stayed unmatched. Germline CDR1 LNHDA, CDR2 SQIVND (reference sequence). CDR3 residues: CASSPQGQGANQPQHF. In DNA form, the CDR3 reads TGTGCCAGTAGTCCCCAGGGGCAGGGGGCAAATCAGCCCCAGCATTTT.

The rearrangement links TRBV5-1 to TRBJ1-5; D gene uncertain. Germline assignment: CDR1 SGHRS and CDR2 YFSETQ. The CDR3 is 19 residues long. V lost 0 bases and J lost 2, with 21 bases in between. CDR3 DNA: TGCGCCAGCAGCTTGGCCCGAGAAGGCCCAAAATGGGGCAATCAGCCCCAGCATTTT. Protein product: CASSLAREGPKWGNQPQHF.

This clone was seen more than once but under ten times. CDR3: CASSLALASGELFF. Written as DNA, the CDR3 is TGTGCCAGCAGCTTAGCCCTAGCATCCGGGGAGCTGTTTTTT. The chain has TRBV11-2 and TRBJ2-2; perhaps TRBD2 as D (5 bases). Germline values: CDR1 SGHAT, CDR2 FQNNGV. The CDR3 has 14 amino acids. The V and J ends lost 1 base and 6 bases respectively, with 9 bases between them.

The chain couples TRBV18 to TRBJ2-7; a possible D gene is TRBD2 (6 bases). Trimming took off 4 bases at V and 5 bases at J, with 9 bases between the two ends. The CDR3 runs 12 residues. The germline V gene has CDR1 KGHSH and CDR2 LQKENI. CDR3 residues: CASSRPGDEQYF. The DNA for the CDR3 is TGTGCCAGCTCACGACCGGGGGACGAGCAGTACTTC.

The chain is built from TRBV11-3 and TRBJ2-3; D is perhaps TRBD2 (6 bases). The germline V gene has CDR1 SGHNT and CDR2 YENEEA. The CDR3 extends over 16 amino acids. The V gene lost 1 base and the J gene lost 3 bases, with 14 bases spanning the gap. For the CDR3, the DNA is TGTGCCAGCAGCTTAGGAACTAGCCCGGGGACAGATACGCAGTATTTT. Its protein is CASSLGTSPGTDTQYF.

CDR3 bases: TGTGCCAGCAGTTATTATAACGAGCAGTACTTC. Protein product: CASSYYNEQYF. The genes are TRBV6-5 and TRBJ2-5; D unresolved. The DNA matches TRBJ2-7 better at its end, which makes the J call doubtful. CDR1 MNHEY and CDR2 SVGAGI come from the germline V gene. CDR3 length: 11 amino acids.

The chain has TRBV30 and TRBJ2-7, with 8 bases that match TRBD2. The V segment lost 3 bases and the J segment 5 bases; nucleotides outside the gene matches: 6. The germline V gene encodes CDR1 GTSNPN and CDR2 SVGIG (reference sequence). This CDR3 is 13 amino acids long. CDR3 coding DNA: TGTGCCTGGAGCCCGGGGGGGGGCAACGAGCAGTACTTC. Its translation is CAWSPGGGNEQYF. The full variable domain, its missing parts supplied by reference TRBV30 and TRBJ2-7, is SQTIHQWPATLVQPVGSPLSLECTVEGTSNPNLYWYRQAAGRGLQLLFYSVGIGQISSEVPQNLSASRPQDRQFILSSKKLLLSDSGFYLCAWSPGGGNEQYFGPGTRLTVT.

The chain joins TRBV18 to TRBJ2-2; 10 bases are shared with TRBD2. J gave up 5 bases and V 3 bases, and 6 bases lay outside the gene matches. Germline CDR1 is KGHSH and CDR2 is LQKENI. This CDR3 comprises 16 residues. The CDR3 sequence is CASSPTTSGITGELFF. CDR3 DNA: TGTGCCAGCTCACCCACTACTAGCGGGATAACCGGGGAGCTGTTTTTT.

The chain couples TRBV15 to TRBJ2-1; TRBD2 agrees at 8 bases. The trim removed 3 bases at V and 12 bases at J, leaving 7 bases unmatched. There are 13 residues in the CDR3. Germline V CDR1 and CDR2: LNHNV, YYDKDF (reference sequence). The CDR3 bases are TGTGCCACCAGCAGCGGGGGGGGTATAGGGCAGTTCTTC. Protein: CATSSGGGIGQFF.